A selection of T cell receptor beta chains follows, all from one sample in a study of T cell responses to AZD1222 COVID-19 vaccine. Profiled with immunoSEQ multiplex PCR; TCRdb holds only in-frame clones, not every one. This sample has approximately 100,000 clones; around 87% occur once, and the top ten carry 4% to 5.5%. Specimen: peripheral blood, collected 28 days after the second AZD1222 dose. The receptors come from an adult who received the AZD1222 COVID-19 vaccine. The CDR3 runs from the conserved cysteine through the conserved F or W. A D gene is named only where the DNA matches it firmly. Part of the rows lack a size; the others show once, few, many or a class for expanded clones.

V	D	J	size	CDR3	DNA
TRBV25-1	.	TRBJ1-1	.	CASRRGDGAFF	TGTGCCAGCAGAAGGGGAGATGGAGCTTTCTTT
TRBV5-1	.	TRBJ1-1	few	CASSPLPFARDAAFF	TGCGCCAGCAGCCCCCTCCCATTCGCCAGGGACGCGGCTTTCTTT
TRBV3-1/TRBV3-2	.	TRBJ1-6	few	CASSLLDSSNSPLHF	TGTGCCAGCAGCCTCCTGGACAGTTCTAATTCACCCCTCCACTTT
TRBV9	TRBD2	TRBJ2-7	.	CASSVGSGSSDEQYF	TGTGCCAGCAGCGTCGGGAGCGGGAGCTCGGACGAGCAGTACTTC
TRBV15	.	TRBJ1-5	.	CATSTTGWNNQPQHF	TGTGCCACCAGCACTACAGGGTGGAACAATCAGCCCCAGCATTTT
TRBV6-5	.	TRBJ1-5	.	CASGDRYQPQHF	TGTGCCAGCGGAGACAGATATCAGCCCCAGCATTTT
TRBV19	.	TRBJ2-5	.	CASSIVRRATETQYF	TGTGCCAGTAGTATAGTACGGCGGGCGACCGAGACCCAGTACTTC
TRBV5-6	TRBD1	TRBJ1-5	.	CASSKLDRGGNQPQHF	TGTGCCAGCAGCAAGTTGGACAGGGGGGGCAATCAGCCCCAGCATTTT
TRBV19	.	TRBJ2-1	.	CASSPWSLASHNEQFF	TGTGCCAGTAGTCCATGGTCCCTAGCTTCCCACAATGAGCAGTTCTTC
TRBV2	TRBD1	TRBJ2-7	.	CASSKTGDRGQGRSYEQYF	TGTGCCAGCAGTAAAACCGGGGACAGGGGGCAAGGCCGCTCCTACGAGCAGTACTTC
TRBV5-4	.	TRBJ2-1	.	CASSLPPTNSYNEQFF	TGTGCCAGCAGCTTACCACCAACAAACTCCTACAATGAGCAGTTCTTC
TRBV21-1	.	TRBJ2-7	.	CASSLAREQYF	TGTGCCAGCAGCCTAGCGCGGGAGCAGTACTTC
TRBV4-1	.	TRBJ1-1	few	CASSQVTLNTEAFF	TGCGCCAGCAGCCAAGTGACCCTGAACACTGAAGCTTTCTTT
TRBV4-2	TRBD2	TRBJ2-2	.	CASSPRLAGVRGELFF	TGTGCCAGCAGCCCGAGACTAGCGGGAGTACGCGGGGAGCTGTTTTTT
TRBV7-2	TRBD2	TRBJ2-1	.	CASSFLPTSGRSDEQFF	TGTGCCAGCAGCTTCCTGCCGACTAGCGGGAGGTCCGATGAGCAGTTCTTC
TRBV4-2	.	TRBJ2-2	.	CASSPQRGRSTGELFF	TGTGCCAGCAGCCCACAGCGCGGAAGGTCAACCGGGGAGCTGTTTTTT
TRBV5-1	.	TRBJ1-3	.	CASSLEQGYTIYF	TGCGCCAGCAGCTTGGAACAGGGATACACCATATATTTT
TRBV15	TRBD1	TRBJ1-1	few	CATSREGQTTEAFF	TGTGCCACCAGCAGGGAGGGACAGACCACTGAAGCTTTCTTT
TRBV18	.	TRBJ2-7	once	CASSPLNEQYF	TGTGCCAGCTCACCACTTAACGAGCAGTACTTC
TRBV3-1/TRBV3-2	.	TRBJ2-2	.	CASSQDPFPREWGTGELFF	TGTGCCAGCAGCCAAGACCCGTTCCCCCGGGAATGGGGCACCGGGGAGCTGTTTTTT
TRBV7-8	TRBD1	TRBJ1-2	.	CASTAKDRSNYGYTF	TGTGCCAGCACCGCTAAGGACAGGTCTAACTATGGCTACACCTTC
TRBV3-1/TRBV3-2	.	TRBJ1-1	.	CASSSPWGARTEAFF	TGTGCCAGCAGCTCTCCTTGGGGGGCGCGGACTGAAGCTTTCTTT
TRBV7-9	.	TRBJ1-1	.	CASRLGSTEAFF	TGTGCCAGCCGGTTGGGGAGTACTGAAGCTTTCTTT
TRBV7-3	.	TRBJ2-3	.	CASSLRSKIDDLFGTDTQYF	TGTGCCAGCAGCTTAAGGTCAAAGATTGATGACCTCTTCGGCACAGATACGCAGTATTTT
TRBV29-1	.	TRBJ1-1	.	CSVASGGDTEAFF	TGCAGCGTTGCGAGTGGGGGGGACACTGAAGCTTTCTTT
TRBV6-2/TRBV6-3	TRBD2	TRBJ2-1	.	CASSYSAGLAADEQFF	TGTGCCAGCAGTTACTCCGCCGGACTAGCGGCCGATGAGCAGTTCTTC
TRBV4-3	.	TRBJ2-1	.	CASSQEEGNYNEQFF	TGCGCCAGCAGCCAAGAGGAGGGAAACTACAATGAGCAGTTCTTC
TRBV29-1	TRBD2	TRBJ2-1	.	CSVDLSSGTSYNEQFF	TGCAGCGTTGACCTGTCTAGCGGAACCTCCTACAATGAGCAGTTCTTC
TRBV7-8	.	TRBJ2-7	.	CASSPYMGLVYEQYF	TGTGCCAGCAGCCCCTATATGGGGCTGGTCTACGAGCAGTACTTC
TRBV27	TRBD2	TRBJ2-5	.	CASMLLAGVETQYF	TGTGCCAGCATGCTTCTAGCGGGGGTGGAGACCCAGTACTTC
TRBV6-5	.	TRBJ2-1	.	CASSPGAPGYNEQFF	TGTGCCAGCAGCCCGGGAGCACCAGGGTACAATGAGCAGTTCTTC
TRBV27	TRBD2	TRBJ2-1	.	CASSFGGSGRMYNEQFF	TGTGCCAGCAGTTTCGGTGGTAGCGGGCGGATGTACAATGAGCAGTTCTTC
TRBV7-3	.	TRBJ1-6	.	CASSSRARDNSPLHF	TGTGCCAGCAGCTCCCGGGCCAGAGATAATTCACCCCTCCACTTT
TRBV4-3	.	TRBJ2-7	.	CASSHKSGPPYEQYF	TGCGCCAGCAGCCACAAGAGCGGGCCTCCCTACGAGCAGTACTTC